Shown below are 4 T cell receptor beta chains from a single sample sequenced in a study of blood T cell repertoires in COVID-19. Measured with immunoSEQ multiplex PCR; TCRdb has only the in-frame clones, and not every one. This table holds about 300,000 clones, roughly 85% found once. The specimen was peripheral blood. These receptors all come from a human donor in a cohort sampled during active COVID-19.

This clone was observed a handful of times. The genes are TRBV6-1 and TRBJ2-7; TRBD1 aligns across 8 bases. This CDR3 is built from 13 residues. Germline lookup yields CDR1 MNHNS and CDR2 SASEGT. The trim removed 3 bases at V and 7 bases at J, leaving 5 bases unmatched. The CDR3 here is CASSDRGPYEQYF. The CDR3 DNA follows: TGTGCCAGCAGTGACAGGGGGCCTTATGAGCAGTACTTC.

About this clone: Other DNA sequences in this sample translate to the same CDR3. This rearrangement joins TRBV29-1 to TRBJ1-5, with D maybe TRBD1 (6 bases). Trimming removed 4 bases from V and 2 bases from J, with 6 bases in between. Germline CDR1 reads SQVTM; CDR2 reads ANQGSEA. The CDR3 covers 12 residues. The CDR3 nucleotides read TGCAGCGTTGGACAGGGCAATCAGCCCCAGCATTTT. Protein product: CSVGQGNQPQHF.

The chain couples TRBV6-5 to TRBJ2-7; 9 bases line up with TRBD1. Per germline, CDR1 MNHEY and CDR2 SVGAGI. V dropped 6 bases and J dropped 2; count of bases not matched to a gene: 8. The CDR3 consists of 15 residues. Here the CDR3 DNA reads TGTGCCAGCAGCCCCTCGGGACAGGGTCCCTACGAGCAGTACTTC. This gives the protein CASSPSGQGPYEQYF.

The CDR3 sequence: CASSPRWESVLGEQYF. The CDR3 DNA sequence: TGTGCCAGCTCACCAAGGTGGGAGTCTGTGCTGGGCGAGCAGTACTTC. This chain joins TRBV18 and TRBJ2-7; a possible D gene is TRBD2 (5 bases). CDR1 and CDR2 from the germline V gene are KGHSH and LQKENI. This CDR3 spans 16 amino acids. Trimming took 2 bases from V and 6 from J, leaving 20 bases between them.